This passage covers 11 T cell receptor beta chains from one sample sequenced in a study of tumor-infiltrating lymphocytes in primary liver carcinoma. The input was approximately 500 ng total RNA; TCR beta cDNA was made from it with a constant-region primer. Sequencing libraries for TCR beta derived from three nested multiplex PCR rounds that used slightly modified ARM-PCR. In the first two PCR rounds, TRBV1-TRBV30 forward primers were paired with a C-beta reverse primer, and each round lasted roughly 9 cycles. TCRdb analysed the multiplex PCR reads with MiXCR anew, one entry per CDR3 protein. The sample has about 110,000 distinct CDR3 sequences; about four fifths are singletons. DNA and RNA were both co-extracted from 20-30 mg of bulk tissue that had not been sorted. What was sequenced was liver tumor tissue from sampling region 3. Described subset: tumor region T3, left-lateral pole. All receptors come from a man aged 40-49 years with primary liver carcinoma and hepatitis B virus infection.

The J gene is TRBJ2-6, the V gene TRBV11-2; no definite D call. The CDR3 consists of 15 residues. CDR1 SGHAT and CDR2 FQNNGV come from the germline V gene. CDR3 coding DNA: TGTGTCACCCAGCGCACGCGCTCTGGGGCCAACGTCCTGACTTTC. Its protein is CVTQRTRSGANVLTF.

Turning to this clonotype: This CDR3 fails to terminate in the conserved phenylalanine or tryptophan, so it likely reflects a read error. V and J are TRBV11-2 and TRBJ2-7, with D perhaps TRBD1 (6 bases). Per germline, CDR1 SGHAT and CDR2 FQNNGV. The CDR3 is made up of 14 amino acids. The CDR3 nucleotides are TGTGCTAGCAGCTCTGACAGGAACTCCTACGAGCAGTACATC. Protein: CASSSDRNSYEQYI.

To note about this clonotype: The CDR3 end shows no conserved phenylalanine or tryptophan, and so a read error is likely. Because the CDR3's place on the DNA is in doubt, the DNA is left out and the CDR3 is given as listed by TCRdb. The chain has TRBV21-1 and TRBJ2-7; the table's D call, TRBD2, has no DNA check behind it. TRBV21-1 is marked as a pseudogene. The CDR3 contains 17 residues when both ends are counted. CDR3 protein: CASSRESGGGGADEQYI.

As to this clonotype: Sequence at one end of the junction differs from germline and may be a read error. The chain joins TRBV6-6 to TRBJ1-5; D unclear. The CDR3 extends over 15 amino acids. The germline gives CDR1 MNHNY, CDR2 SVGAGI (reference sequence). CDR3 loop: CASQRTDFNNQTQHF. The CDR3 bases are TGTGCCAGCCAAAGGACGGACTTTAACAATCAGACCCAGCATTTT.

The chain is built from TRBV11-2 and TRBJ2-4; D is undetermined. This CDR3 spans 15 amino acids. CDR1 SGHAT and CDR2 FQNNGV come from the germline V gene. Trimming took 7 bases from V and 7 from J, leaving 20 bases between them. Here the CDR3 reads CASTTSAVIKNIQYF. The CDR3 region has the DNA TGTGCCAGCACCACTTCGGCGGTAATCAAGAACATTCAGTACTTC.

With regard to this clonotype: One end of the junction varies from germline; a read error may be responsible. This sequence joins TRBV7-9 and TRBJ2-7; 9 bases align to TRBD2. The CDR3 has 14 amino acids. Germline CDR1 and CDR2: SEHNR and FQNEAQ (reference sequence). CDR3 protein: CTSSGPAGGHEQYF. In DNA, the CDR3 is TGTACCAGCAGCGGGCCAGCGGGAGGTCACGAGCAGTACTTC.

About this clonotype: The germline gene is not matched at one end of the junction; a read error may be the cause. V and J are TRBV12-3 or TRBV12-4 and TRBJ2-5; 10 bases agree with TRBD2. The CDR3 is 13 residues long. CDR3 amino acids: CASILAGVETQYF. The CDR3 region has the DNA TGTGCCAGCATTCTAGCGGGAGTTGAGACCCAGTACTTT.

The gene calls are TRBV29-1 and TRBJ2-1, with 10 bases matching TRBD1. Germline V lookup: CDR1 SQVTM, CDR2 ANQGSEA. CDR3 length: 15 amino acids. J gave up 8 bases and V 3 bases, and 10 bases lay outside the gene matches. The CDR3 nucleotides are TGCAGCGTTGACTTCGGGACAGGGGTCTTTTATGAGCAGTTCTTC. The encoded protein is CSVDFGTGVFYEQFF.

Comments on this clonotype: The missing conserved phenylalanine or tryptophan at the end of this CDR3 makes a read error likely. CDR3 sequence reads: CASSLGVMGWAQPQHY. The CDR3 bases are TGTGCCAGCAGCTTAGGAGTCATGGGTTGGGCCCAGCCCCAGCATTAT. The chain uses TRBV11-2 and TRBJ1-5; D gene uncertain. There are 16 residues in the CDR3. Germline CDR1 is SGHAT and CDR2 is FQNNGV. V lost 1 base to trimming and J lost 7 bases, with 17 bases between them.

The rearrangement uses TRBV5-4 and TRBJ2-1, with TRBD2 matching 12 bases. Losses at the gene ends were 3 bases for V and 6 bases for J; bases not matched to a gene: 4. Germline V gene lookup returns CDR1 SGHNT and CDR2 YYREEE (reference sequence). The CDR3 has 15 residues. For the CDR3, the DNA is TGTGCCAGCAGCTGGTCTAGCGGGAGGGTCAATGAGCAGTTCTTC. It codes for CASSWSSGRVNEQFF. The whole variable domain, filled in from reference TRBV5-4 and TRBJ2-1, reads ETGVTQSPTHLIKTRGQQVTLRCSSQSGHNTVSWYQQALGQGPQFIFQYYREEENGRGNFPPRFSGLQFPNYSSELNVNALELDDSALYLCASSWSSGRVNEQFFGPGTRLTVL.

The chain joins TRBV28 to TRBJ2-7, with TRBD2 identical over 9 bases. The CDR3 contains 15 residues. The germline gives CDR1 MDHEN, CDR2 SYDVKM. V trimming: 10 bases; J trimming: 0 bases; junction bases outside the gene matches: 10. The CDR3 DNA reads as TGTGCCATGAGCCTGACTAGCGGAAGCTCCTACGAGCAGTACTTC. This codes for CAMSLTSGSSYEQYF.